The 21 T cell receptor beta chains presented below share a single source sample, sequenced in a study of blood T cell repertoires in COVID-19. Profiled with immunoSEQ multiplex PCR; TCRdb holds only in-frame clones, not every one. The repertoire includes about 110,000 clones, around 86% of them detected once, and about 4% sits in the top ten. Sequences were obtained from peripheral blood. Every receptor here comes from a woman between 70 and 85 years old with acute or convalescent COVID-19.

Regarding this clone: At one of its ends the junction is not consistent with the germline gene, which may arise from a read error. The J gene is TRBJ2-7, the V gene TRBV25-1; 14 bases are shared with TRBD2. Germline assignment: CDR1 MGHDK and CDR2 SYGVNS. The length of the CDR3 is 15 residues. The CDR3 nucleotides read TGTGCCAGCAGATCTGGGACTAGCGGGAGCATCAGAGTGCACTTC. Its translation is CASRSGTSGSIRVHF.

The chain couples TRBV18 to TRBJ2-1; 11 bases fit TRBD1. From germline, CDR1 is KGHSH and CDR2 LQKENI. Losses at the gene ends were 3 bases for V and 6 bases for J; bases not matched to a gene: 4. The CDR3 sequence is 15 residues long. The CDR3 region is CASSPLGTGGNEQFF. The CDR3 nucleotides read TGTGCCAGCTCACCCCTGGGGACAGGGGGCAATGAGCAGTTCTTC.

The chain carries TRBV10-3 and TRBJ2-1; 8 bases map to TRBD2. The trim removed 2 bases at V and 6 bases at J, leaving 6 bases unmatched. The CDR3 contains 15 residues. CDR1 is ENHRY and CDR2 is SYGVKD in the germline V gene. CDR3 nucleotide sequence: TGTGCCATCAGTGAGGGTTTAGCGGGGAGCAATGAGCAGTTCTTC. Encoded protein: CAISEGLAGSNEQFF.

The chain recombines TRBV28 with TRBJ1-1, with TRBD1 matching 8 bases. J lost 0 bases, V lost 8 bases, and 5 bases had no gene match. Germline V gene sequence: CDR1 MDHEN, CDR2 SYDVKM. The CDR3 is 14 residues long. The CDR3 DNA reads TGTGCCAGCCAAAGGGACAGGTTGAACACTGAAGCTTTCTTT. Amino acids: CASQRDRLNTEAFF. Together with reference TRBV28 and TRBJ1-1, the CDR3 gives the full variable domain: DVKVTQSSRYLVKRTGEKVFLECVQDMDHENMFWYRQDPGLGLRLIYFSYDVKMKEKGDIPEGYSVSREKKERFSLILESASTNQTSMYLCASQRDRLNTEAFFGQGTRLTVV.

The rearrangement links TRBV28 to TRBJ1-1, with unresolved D. V lost 6 bases and J 3 bases, leaving 2 bases between the germline ends. CDR1 and CDR2 (germline): MDHEN, SYDVKM. The CDR3 length is 10 residues. The CDR3 sequence is CASSYTEAFF. As DNA, the CDR3 is TGTGCCAGCAGCTACACTGAAGCTTTCTTT.

The rearrangement joins TRBV20-1 to TRBJ2-5; D is unresolved. CDR1 and CDR2 (germline): DFQATT, SNEGSKA (reference sequence). This CDR3 is built from 11 residues. V gave up 5 bases and J gave up 4 bases, with 8 bases separating them. The CDR3 sequence: CSAPSPETQYF. The CDR3 coding sequence is TGCAGTGCTCCCTCCCCAGAGACCCAGTACTTC.

The gene calls are TRBV29-1 and TRBJ2-2; 9 bases line up with TRBD1. CDR3 size: 12 residues. V lost 7 bases to trimming and J lost 5 bases; unmatched junction nucleotides: 2. Germline lookup yields CDR1 SQVTM and CDR2 ANQGSEA. The CDR3 nucleotides read TGCAGCGCACAGGGGGCAACCGGGGAGCTGTTTTTT. This encodes CSAQGATGELFF.

This sequence joins TRBV5-4 and TRBJ2-7; 12 bases fit TRBD2. The CDR3 has 14 amino acids. Germline CDR1 and CDR2: SGHNT and YYREEE (reference sequence). V lost 4 bases and J lost 6; bases outside the gene matches: 5. The CDR3 bases are TGTGCCAGCAGCCTCGGACTAGCGGGGACCGAGCAGTACGTC. It specifies CASSLGLAGTEQYV.

This clone occurred a few times. The chain links TRBV7-2 to TRBJ2-1; the D gene is possibly TRBD2 (6 bases). V dropped 3 bases and J dropped 7 bases, with 19 bases sitting between them. The CDR3 sequence is 16 residues long. Germline-derived CDR1 and CDR2 are SGHTA and FQGNSA. CDR3 coding DNA: TGTGCCAGCAGCTTCGTACCGGGACTCTCTATTAATGAGCAGTTCTTC. Translated: CASSFVPGLSINEQFF.

The V call is TRBV7-2, the J call TRBJ2-2; 8 bases are a match to TRBD1. This CDR3 contains 17 residues. The germline CDR1 and CDR2 sequences are SGHTA and FQGNSA. After removal of 0 bases from V and 2 bases from J, the junction contained 5 bases not matched to a gene. As DNA, the CDR3 is TGTGCCAGCAGCTTAGCGGTCCAGGGGGCCAACACCGGGGAGCTGTTTTTT. Its protein product is CASSLAVQGANTGELFF. Full variable domain (outside the CDR3, taken from reference TRBV7-2 and TRBJ2-2): GAGVSQSPSNKVTEKGKDVELRCDPISGHTALYWYRQSLGQGLEFLIYFQGNSAPDKSGLPSDRFSAERTGGSVSTLTIQRTQQEDSAVYLCASSLAVQGANTGELFFGEGSRLTVL.

This chain links TRBV15 with TRBJ2-1; TRBD2 aligns across 9 bases. Germline lookup yields CDR1 LNHNV and CDR2 YYDKDF (reference sequence). Germline trimming cut 6 bases from V and 4 bases from J; bases unmatched to any gene: 10. CDR3 length: 16 residues. The CDR3 nucleotides read TGTGCCACCAGTGGGGGGCTAGCGGGGCCTTACAATGAGCAGTTCTTC. Its translation: CATSGGLAGPYNEQFF.

This chain joins TRBV28 and TRBJ1-5, with 12 positions matching TRBD1. CDR1 is MDHEN, CDR2 SYDVKM, per germline. The CDR3 runs 18 residues. The V segment lost 5 bases and the J segment 4 bases; nucleotides outside the gene matches: 12. The CDR3 here is CASSPRDRGLYWNQPQHF. Written as DNA, the CDR3 is TGTGCCAGCAGTCCCAGGGACAGGGGGCTGTATTGGAATCAGCCCCAGCATTTT.

The chain links TRBV10-3 to TRBJ2-3; perhaps TRBD1 as D (6 bases). Germline values: CDR1 ENHRY, CDR2 SYGVKD. The CDR3 loop spans 14 amino acids. Between the trimmed V and J ends, which lost 2 bases and 3 bases, there was a span of 9 bases. The CDR3 loop is CAISEGRGTDTQYF. CDR3 nucleotide sequence: TGTGCCATCAGTGAGGGCAGGGGAACAGATACGCAGTATTTT.

J is TRBJ2-3 and V is TRBV5-1, with TRBD2 as a possible D gene (6 bases). The V gene's germline CDR1 is SGHRS and CDR2 YFSETQ. The CDR3 has 14 amino acids. V lost 0 bases, J lost 1 base, and 6 bases lay in between. CDR3 in DNA: TGCGCCAGCAGCTTGGCTAGCGGCACAGATACGCAGTATTTT. Protein product: CASSLASGTDTQYF. Combining the CDR3 with reference TRBV5-1 and TRBJ2-3 gives the whole variable domain KAGVTQTPRYLIKTRGQQVTLSCSPISGHRSVSWYQQTPGQGLQFLFEYFSETQRNKGNFPGRFSGRQFSNSRSEMNVSTLELGDSALYLCASSLASGTDTQYFGPGTRLTVL.

CDR3 in amino acids: CASSLGQSYGYTF. The CDR3 bases are TGTGCCAGCAGCTTGGGACAGAGTTATGGCTACACCTTC. The chain uses TRBV5-4 and TRBJ1-2, with D tentatively TRBD1 (5 bases). The length of the CDR3 is 13 residues. Trimming cost V 0 bases and J 5 bases, with 8 bases left between them. Germline loops: CDR1 SGHNT, CDR2 YYREEE (reference sequence).

The rearrangement joins TRBV2 to TRBJ1-5; 8 positions agree with TRBD1. V gave up 4 bases and J gave up 6 bases; unmatched junction bases: 8. This CDR3 has 15 amino acids. The germline V gene encodes CDR1 SNHLY and CDR2 FYNNEI. DNA of the CDR3: TGTGCCAGCAGTGGGACAGGGACGGGTAGTCAGCCCCAGCATTTT. This translates into CASSGTGTGSQPQHF.

This chain uses TRBV19 with TRBJ1-5; no reliable D call. V lost 4 bases and J lost 4, with 8 bases in between. The V gene's germline CDR1 is LNHDA and CDR2 SQIVND (reference sequence). The CDR3 is 13 residues long. CDR3 in DNA: TGTGCCAGTAGTAGGGCGGGGAATCAGCCCCAGCATTTT. Amino acid sequence: CASSRAGNQPQHF.

The V gene is TRBV28, the J gene TRBJ2-2, with a tentative D call TRBD2 (5 bases). Per germline, CDR1 MDHEN and CDR2 SYDVKM. This CDR3 contains 15 residues. V was shortened by 3 bases and J by 5 bases, with 13 bases between the two germline ends. CDR3 residues: CASSFRLAGTGELFF. CDR3 in DNA: TGTGCCAGCAGTTTCAGGCTAGCAGGTACCGGGGAGCTGTTTTTT.

This chain uses TRBV19 with TRBJ2-1; TRBD2 aligns across 14 bases. The CDR3 sequence is 17 residues long. J gave up 6 bases and V 0 bases, and 4 bases lay outside the gene matches. Per the germline V gene, CDR1 is LNHDA and CDR2 is SQIVND (reference sequence). The CDR3 is CASSIDLGTSGSNEQFF. CDR3 DNA sequence: TGTGCCAGTAGTATAGATCTGGGGACTAGCGGGAGCAATGAGCAGTTCTTC.

This chain joins TRBV9 and TRBJ2-3; tentative D call: TRBD1 (6 bases). The CDR3 length is 17 residues. V was cut by 2 bases and J by 1 base, with 17 bases left in between. Germline loops: CDR1 SGDLS, CDR2 YYNGEE. This chain's CDR3 is CASSVLGAGVGTDTQYF. The CDR3 coding sequence is TGTGCCAGCAGCGTGCTCGGGGCAGGGGTTGGCACAGATACGCAGTATTTT.

In regard to this clone: Other DNA sequences in the sample encode the same CDR3. The chain links TRBV19 to TRBJ1-1; 10 nucleotides align to TRBD1. V shed 2 bases and J 1 base; nucleotides not matched to a gene: 1. There are 15 residues in the CDR3. Per the germline V gene, CDR1 is LNHDA and CDR2 is SQIVND (reference sequence). CDR3 sequence: CASSIRTGGNTEAFF. The CDR3 DNA follows: TGTGCCAGTAGTATAAGGACAGGGGGGAACACTGAAGCTTTCTTT.